This passage covers 20 T cell receptor beta chains from one sample sequenced in a study of T cell repertoires in aging, cancer and after chemotherapy. Amplification of TCR beta used genomic DNA extracted from peripheral blood. A mixed TRB-A/B primer pool amplified rearranged TRB by multiplex touch-down PCR. In TCRdb, the multiplex PCR reads were re-called with MiXCR into one record per CDR3 protein. Among about 9,800 distinct CDR3 sequences listed, roughly 37% were seen once. Sequenced: blood. These receptors originate from a human donor in good health.

This clonotype showed up just a few times. J is TRBJ2-5 and V is TRBV18; D call uncertain. The germline V gene has CDR1 KGHSH and CDR2 LQKENI. The CDR3 is 14 amino acids. Trimming pared 0 bases from V and 5 bases from J, leaving 10 bases between. In nucleotides, the CDR3 is TGTGCCAGCTCACCACCCCTCCCCGAGGAGACCCAGTACTTC. Protein product: CASSPPLPEETQYF.

With respect to this clonotype: Relative to the germline gene, one junction end is altered; a read error may explain this. The chain uses TRBV18 and TRBJ2-5, with D perhaps matching TRBD2 (5 bases). Germline V lookup: CDR1 KGHSH, CDR2 LQKENI. The CDR3 has 15 amino acids. Here the CDR3 DNA reads TGTGCCAGCTCACCAATAGAGCGGTCCGATGAGACCCAGTACTTT. This sequence encodes CASSPIERSDETQYF.

This clonotype was recorded a few times. V and J are TRBV6-1 and TRBJ2-1, with a possible D match to TRBD1 (7 bases). CDR1 and CDR2 from the germline V gene are MNHNS and SASEGT. The CDR3 consists of 15 residues. V lost 6 bases, J lost 0 bases, and 12 bases lay in between. In DNA form, the CDR3 reads TGTGCCAGCAGGGAGGGACAGAGCTCCTACAATGAGCAGTTCTTC. Its protein product is CASREGQSSYNEQFF.

This clonotype is termed medium-sized. The V gene is TRBV15, the J gene TRBJ2-3, with TRBD2 as a possible D gene (6 bases). CDR1 is LNHNV, CDR2 YYDKDF, per germline (reference sequence). V lost 1 base and J 0 bases, leaving 17 bases between the germline ends. CDR3 length: 18 residues. Here the CDR3 reads CATSRADEAGTSTDTQYF. In nucleotides, the CDR3 is TGTGCCACCAGCAGAGCCGACGAGGCGGGAACTAGCACAGATACGCAGTATTTT.

By share of the sample, this clonotype is medium-sized. V usage is TRBV29-1 and J usage is TRBJ2-1; possibly TRBD1 for D (8 bases). CDR3 length: 13 amino acids. The germline V gene has CDR1 SQVTM and CDR2 ANQGSEA. Trimming took 4 bases from V and 9 from J, leaving 16 bases between them. CDR3 region: CSVAPTGGGEQFF. In DNA form, the CDR3 reads TGCAGCGTTGCACCTACAGGGGGGGGTGAGCAGTTCTTC.

In this sample, this clonotype is medium-sized. V gene TRBV19 combines with J gene TRBJ2-2; the D gene is possibly TRBD2 (7 bases). The V end was cut by 5 bases, the J end by 6 bases, with 13 bases between. The germline gives CDR1 LNHDA, CDR2 SQIVND (reference sequence). The length of the CDR3 is 14 residues. Here the CDR3 reads CASSRGGWPGELFF. Written as DNA, the CDR3 is TGTGCCAGTAGTCGCGGGGGCTGGCCCGGGGAGCTGTTTTTT.

The CDR3 DNA sequence: TGTGCCAGCAGTCCGACCCTAGCGGGAGTCGCCTACAATGAGCAGTTCTTC. It encodes CASSPTLAGVAYNEQFF. The chain recombines TRBV12-3 or TRBV12-4 with TRBJ2-1, with 10 positions matching TRBD2. The V and J ends lost 5 bases and 2 bases, in that order; junction bases with no gene match: 9. This CDR3 region has 17 residues.

CDR3: CASIGGAYEQYF. The CDR3 bases are TGTGCCAGTATAGGTGGGGCCTACGAGCAGTACTTC. The rearrangement joins TRBV19 to TRBJ2-7; unclear D gene. CDR3 size: 12 residues. Germline V lookup: CDR1 LNHDA, CDR2 SQIVND (reference sequence). Trimming took 7 bases from V and 2 from J, leaving 9 bases between them.

The rearrangement links TRBV6-5 to TRBJ2-7, with TRBD1 matching 7 bases. The V gene end was trimmed by 2 bases and the J gene end by 4 bases; junction bases not matched to a gene: 5. This CDR3 has 14 amino acids. Germline V gene sequence: CDR1 MNHEY, CDR2 SVGAGI. CDR3 coding DNA: TGTGCCAGCAGTTACAGGCAGGGGGAATACGAGCAGTACTTC. Amino acids: CASSYRQGEYEQYF.

This rearrangement joins TRBV18 to TRBJ2-7; 14 bases align to TRBD2. The V and J ends lost 5 bases and 2 bases, in that order; junction bases with no gene match: 8. The CDR3 has 17 residues. The germline CDR1 and CDR2 sequences are KGHSH and LQKENI. The DNA for the CDR3 is TGTGCCAGCTCAAACCCCCCGGGACTAGCGGGGGCCTACGAGCAGTACTTC. This encodes CASSNPPGLAGAYEQYF.

The chain couples TRBV24-1 to TRBJ2-7; D not resolved. The germline CDR1 and CDR2 sequences are KGHDR and SFDVKD. The V end was cut by 1 base, the J end by 4 bases, with 7 bases between. The CDR3 extends over 13 amino acids. CDR3 protein: CATSDFYGYEQYF. The CDR3 DNA reads as TGTGCCACCAGTGATTTTTATGGGTACGAGCAGTACTTC.

V and J are TRBV6-5 and TRBJ2-7; unclear D gene. This CDR3 contains 16 residues. Between the trimmed V and J ends, which lost 2 bases and 3 bases, there was a span of 17 bases. The germline V gene has CDR1 MNHEY and CDR2 SVGAGI. Here the CDR3 DNA reads TGTGCCAGCAGTTACGCGCTAAGAGGACCCAACTACGAGCAGTACTTC. Protein: CASSYALRGPNYEQYF.

This chain uses TRBV5-6 with TRBJ2-5; D call uncertain. Germline V CDR1 and CDR2: SGHDT, YYEEEE. The CDR3 consists of 15 residues. The V gene lost 1 base and the J gene lost 2 bases, with 12 bases spanning the gap. The CDR3 spells CASSLITPAQETQYF. The CDR3 nucleotides are TGTGCCAGCAGCTTGATTACACCCGCACAAGAGACCCAGTACTTC.

The chain uses TRBV27 and TRBJ2-2; D call uncertain. The V gene's germline CDR1 is MNHEY and CDR2 SMNVEV (reference sequence). This CDR3 spans 18 amino acids. V lost 3 bases and J lost 5, with 22 bases in between. CDR3 in amino acids: CASSFTPTELGITGELFF. The CDR3 nucleotides are TGTGCCAGCAGTTTTACCCCGACGGAGCTGGGAATAACCGGGGAGCTGTTTTTT.

This clonotype was found a few times. This rearrangement joins TRBV5-3 to TRBJ2-3; either TRBD1 or TRBD2 may supply D (5 bases each). TRBV5-3 belongs to the ORF category, with a function that is uncertain. This CDR3 has 15 amino acids. With 8 bases removed from V and 0 bases from J, the gap between germline ends came to 16 bases. CDR3 DNA: TGTGCCAGCAGCCTAGGGACGATTAGCACAGATACGCAGTATTTT. Protein sequence: CASSLGTISTDTQYF.

The chain uses TRBV5-1 and TRBJ1-1, with 9 bases fitting TRBD1. The CDR3 extends over 15 amino acids. In germline, CDR1 is SGHRS, CDR2 YFSETQ. With 4 bases clipped from V and 1 base from J, the junction kept 5 bases outside the gene matches. The CDR3 region has the DNA TGCGCCAGCAGCCTTCCGGACAGGGGGAACACTGAAGCTTTCTTT. Its translation is CASSLPDRGNTEAFF.

The chain links TRBV6-2 or TRBV6-3 to TRBJ2-1, with D possibly being TRBD1 or TRBD2 (6 bases each). This CDR3 is built from 14 residues. Germline values: CDR1 MNHEY, CDR2 SVGEGT. V lost 10 bases and J lost 5, with 18 bases in between. The CDR3 nucleotides read TGTGCCACCACTGCGGGGACACAAAACAATGAGCAGTTCTTC. Protein product: CATTAGTQNNEQFF.

A remark on this clonotype: One junction end does not reproduce the germline sequence, and a read error may be involved. The chain uses TRBV5-5 and TRBJ1-4; D unclear. CDR1 is SGHKS, CDR2 YYEKEE, per germline (reference sequence). The CDR3 spans 16 residues. The CDR3 loop is CASSLAGGTTNEKLFF. In nucleotides, the CDR3 is TGCGCCAGCAGCTTGGCAGGCGGAACCACTAATGAAAAACTGTTTTTT.

J is TRBJ1-1 and V is TRBV7-2; D remains ambiguous. V was clipped by 5 bases and J by 9 bases, with 19 bases between them. This CDR3 contains 14 residues. Germline-derived CDR1 and CDR2 are SGHTA and FQGNSA. The DNA for the CDR3 is TGTGCCAGCAGCCCCGACCGAGTCTACCTCCAAGCTTTCTTT. This sequence encodes CASSPDRVYLQAFF.

This clonotype was seen only a few times. The chain uses TRBV27 and TRBJ1-2; 9 nucleotides agree with TRBD1. This CDR3 spans 14 amino acids. With 6 bases clipped from V and 3 bases from J, the junction kept 5 bases outside the gene matches. Germline loops: CDR1 MNHEY, CDR2 SMNVEV (reference sequence). CDR3 DNA: TGTGCCAGCAGAAGGGACAGGGAGGACTATGGCTACACCTTC. It yields the protein CASRRDREDYGYTF.